The 21 T cell receptor beta chains presented below share a single source sample, sequenced in a study of yellow fever vaccine responses in identical twins. TCRdb analysed the RT-PCR reads with MiXCR anew, one entry per CDR3 protein. Of about 23,000 distinct CDR3 sequences in the sample, around 77% are singletons; the top ten hold 4% to 5.5%. The sequencing here drew on T cells from blood (PBMCs), unsorted or a sorted subset (not recorded which), taken before or after yellow fever vaccination (not recorded which). Receptors originate from a woman between 18 and 29 years old who received the yellow fever vaccine.

This chain uses TRBV18 with TRBJ1-2; no clear D gene. The CDR3 runs to 14 residues. CDR1 KGHSH and CDR2 LQKENI come from the germline V gene. V was clipped by 0 bases and J by 0 bases, with 5 bases between them. Here the CDR3 reads CASSPPGANYGYTF. The CDR3 region has the DNA TGTGCCAGCTCACCACCGGGAGCTAACTATGGCTACACCTTC.

This clonotype occurred a few times. V usage is TRBV6-1 and J usage is TRBJ2-3; D is unclear. This CDR3 has 16 residues. CDR1 and CDR2 from the germline V gene are MNHNS and SASEGT. Trimming removed 7 bases from V and 4 bases from J, with 21 bases in between. The CDR3 region has the DNA TGTGCCAGCAACATGGGTACCGGGCCACGCCCAGATACGCAGTATTTT. Translated, it gives CASNMGTGPRPDTQYF.

The rearrangement joins TRBV2 to TRBJ2-1; no firm D call. The CDR3 sequence is 16 residues long. The germline gives CDR1 SNHLY, CDR2 FYNNEI. Trimming took off 3 bases at V and 4 bases at J, with 16 bases between the two ends. CDR3 residues: CASSDKFTLSYNEQFF. Written as DNA, the CDR3 is TGTGCCAGCAGTGATAAGTTTACCCTTTCATACAATGAGCAGTTCTTC. Full variable domain (outside the CDR3, taken from reference TRBV2 and TRBJ2-1): EPEVTQTPSHQVTQMGQEVILRCVPISNHLYFYWYRQILGQKVEFLVSFYNNEISEKSEIFDDQFSVERPDGSNFTLKIRSTKLEDSAMYFCASSDKFTLSYNEQFFGPGTRLTVL.

The V call is TRBV5-5, the J call TRBJ2-5; 7 nucleotides agree with TRBD2. Trimming at V came to 0 bases and at J to 1 base, leaving 6 bases not matched to a gene. Germline lookup yields CDR1 SGHKS and CDR2 YYEKEE (reference sequence). The CDR3 totals 16 residues. The CDR3 spells CASSLGSSGLQETQYF. The CDR3 bases are TGTGCCAGCAGCTTGGGGTCTAGCGGCCTCCAAGAGACCCAGTACTTC.

This sequence joins TRBV20-1 and TRBJ2-7; a possible D gene is TRBD1 (5 bases). Trimming removed 2 bases from V and 5 bases from J, with 10 bases in between. CDR1 and CDR2 (germline): DFQATT, SNEGSKA (reference sequence). The CDR3 length is 12 residues. The CDR3 is CSARRAGNEQYV. CDR3 bases: TGCAGTGCTAGAAGGGCAGGGAACGAGCAGTACGTC.

The chain uses TRBV4-2 and TRBJ2-1; no definite D call. Looked up from germline, CDR1 is LGHNA and CDR2 is YNFKEQ. The CDR3 length is 18 residues. V was shortened by 1 base and J by 7 bases, with 23 bases between the two germline ends. DNA of the CDR3: TGTGCCAGCAGCCAAGGGAACGACGGTTCCGCAAGTGGGAATGAGCAGTTCTTC. Its translation: CASSQGNDGSASGNEQFF.

The chain employs TRBV11-1 and TRBJ2-1, with no clear D. With 1 base removed from V and 8 bases from J, the gap between germline ends came to 15 bases. Germline CDR1 reads SGHAT; CDR2 reads FQDESV (reference sequence). This CDR3 contains 15 residues. The CDR3 nucleotides are TGTGCCAGCAGCTTAGGGGCCGCCAGAGTGGATGAGCAGTTCTTC. Translation gives CASSLGAARVDEQFF.

The sample holds one count of this clonotype. The chain joins TRBV12-3 or TRBV12-4 to TRBJ2-1; the D gene could be TRBD1 or TRBD2 (5 bases each). This CDR3 has 13 amino acids. Trimming stripped 3 bases from V and 7 bases from J, with 10 bases between. The CDR3 is CASSFEGWNEQFF. For the CDR3, the DNA is TGTGCCAGCAGTTTTGAGGGGTGGAATGAGCAGTTCTTC.

The chain employs TRBV29-1 and TRBJ2-1, with D unresolved. This CDR3 comprises 11 residues. Trimming cost V 6 bases and J 7 bases, with 10 bases left between them. Germline V gene lookup returns CDR1 SQVTM and CDR2 ANQGSEA. CDR3 region: CSVPFSNEQFF. DNA of the CDR3: TGCAGCGTCCCATTTAGTAATGAGCAGTTCTTC.

The chain has TRBV29-1 and TRBJ2-1; 10 nucleotides line up with TRBD2. Losses at the gene ends were 7 bases for V and 8 bases for J; bases not matched to a gene: 5. The CDR3 sequence is 12 residues long. CDR1 SQVTM and CDR2 ANQGSEA come from the germline V gene. The CDR3 loop is CSGRTSGDEQFF. DNA for the CDR3: TGCAGCGGGAGGACTAGCGGAGATGAGCAGTTCTTC.

V is TRBV5-5 and J is TRBJ2-5; D could derive from TRBD1 or TRBD2 (5 bases each). From germline, CDR1 is SGHKS and CDR2 YYEKEE (reference sequence). This CDR3 has 15 residues. Trimming stripped 4 bases from V and 5 bases from J, with 18 bases between. In DNA form, the CDR3 reads TGTGCCAGCAGCCGTTGGGACGGGGACGGGGAGACCCAGTACTTC. This codes for CASSRWDGDGETQYF.

For the CDR3, the DNA is TGTGCCAGCAGTTTGAGTCTAGCAGAGAACTACGAGCAGTACTTC. This gives the protein CASSLSLAENYEQYF. This rearrangement joins TRBV27 to TRBJ2-7, with a possible D match to TRBD2 (5 bases). The CDR3 contains 15 residues. The germline CDR1 and CDR2 sequences are MNHEY and SMNVEV (reference sequence). The V and J ends lost 3 bases and 3 bases respectively, with 15 bases between them.

This clonotype was observed once. V usage is TRBV12-3 or TRBV12-4 and J usage is TRBJ2-7; D gene ambiguous. This CDR3 region has 12 residues. V dropped 8 bases and J dropped 2 bases, with 10 bases sitting between them. DNA of the CDR3: TGTGCCAGCGCCGGCGACCCCTACGAGCAGTACTTC. Amino acid sequence: CASAGDPYEQYF.

This sequence joins TRBV2 and TRBJ1-2; D gene unclear. Trimming cost V 6 bases and J 2 bases, with 13 bases left between them. CDR3 length: 14 amino acids. CDR1 and CDR2 (germline): SNHLY, FYNNEI. For the CDR3, the DNA is TGTGCCAGCAGCCAAGCGTTAGGGAACTATGGCTACACCTTC. Translating it yields CASSQALGNYGYTF.

This chain uses TRBV24-1 with TRBJ2-1; 7 bases fit TRBD2. The CDR3 contains 15 residues. V was pared by 3 bases and J by 5 bases, with 6 bases of the junction left unmatched. The germline gives CDR1 KGHDR, CDR2 SFDVKD. DNA for the CDR3: TGTGCCACCAGTGATGAACTAGCGAGAAACAATGAGCAGTTCTTC. Protein product: CATSDELARNNEQFF.

The chain couples TRBV12-3 or TRBV12-4 to TRBJ1-2; 7 bases agree with TRBD1. The junction had 11 bases not matched to a gene; V was cut back by 3 bases and J by 4 bases. The CDR3 extends over 16 amino acids. For the CDR3, the DNA is TGTGCCAGCAGTTTCAAAACAGGGGTTCTCGTCTATGGCTACACCTTC. Translating gives CASSFKTGVLVYGYTF.

The chain employs TRBV29-1 and TRBJ1-1; TRBD1 agrees at 8 bases. The CDR3 has 13 residues. Germline V lookup: CDR1 SQVTM, CDR2 ANQGSEA. Losses at the gene ends were 4 bases for V and 4 bases for J; bases not matched to a gene: 5. The CDR3 coding sequence is TGCAGCGTTGCACAGGGGGGGAGCACTGAAGCTTTCTTT. As protein: CSVAQGGSTEAFF.

The V call is TRBV29-1, the J call TRBJ2-5; 11 positions match TRBD2. The CDR3 extends over 17 amino acids. J lost 4 bases, V lost 1 base, and 11 bases had no gene match. Germline loops: CDR1 SQVTM, CDR2 ANQGSEA. The CDR3 bases are TGCAGCGTTGAAGGCCTCAGCACTAGCGGGAGCTTAGAGACCCAGTACTTC. Protein product: CSVEGLSTSGSLETQYF.

The chain carries TRBV6-1 and TRBJ1-4; weak D call: TRBD1 (5 bases). Germline CDR1 reads MNHNS; CDR2 reads SASEGT. CDR3 length: 15 amino acids. The V and J ends lost 4 bases and 7 bases respectively, with 16 bases between them. In DNA form, the CDR3 reads TGTGCCAGCAGTGTTAAGGGAGGGAGGGGTGAAAAACTGTTTTTT. Translated: CASSVKGGRGEKLFF.

The chain recombines TRBV4-1 with TRBJ2-1; no clear D. The CDR3 consists of 16 residues. V lost 0 bases, J lost 3 bases, and 12 bases lay in between. CDR1 and CDR2 (germline): MGHRA, YSYEKL. This CDR3 reads CASSQEGLVFYNEQFF. CDR3 DNA: TGCGCCAGCAGCCAAGAAGGCCTAGTGTTCTACAATGAGCAGTTCTTC.

This chain uses TRBV4-1 with TRBJ2-2; D not certain. V was clipped by 0 bases and J by 5 bases, with 10 bases between them. The CDR3 is 15 amino acids. CDR1 and CDR2 (germline): MGHRA, YSYEKL. The chain's CDR3 is CASSQEDQATGELFF. The CDR3 DNA reads as TGCGCCAGCAGCCAAGAAGACCAGGCTACCGGGGAGCTGTTTTTT.